What follows describes a single T cell receptor beta chain. Germline V gene data show CDR1 as MGHRA and CDR2 as YSYEKL. This CDR3 spans 16 amino acids. Trimming shortened V by 0 bases and J by 1 base, and 10 bases separated the two germline ends. The data belong to a study of blood T cell repertoires in COVID-19. The overall study: COVID-19 samples collected from the United States, Italy and Spain covered acute and convalescent phases. PBMCs, B-cell-depleted T cells, or T cells provided the cDNA or gDNA that made up the material.

Study processing details: The authors estimated nucleated cell counts from reference gene primer amplification. Here immunoSEQ multiplex PCR was the method, and the copy in TCRdb shows in-frame clones only, minus some. The DNA was the basis for D and trimming; V, J and clone size are from that table. In the table there are more than 250,000 clones, around 86% of which are singletons. The J gene is TRBJ1-5, the V gene TRBV4-1; D is unclear. The clonotype originates from a man between 45 and 60 years old with active or convalescent COVID-19. The sequenced sample consisted of peripheral blood. In DNA form, the CDR3 reads TGCGCCAGCAGCCAAGATCTTGACATAAGCAATCAGCCCCAGCATTTT. This translates into CASSQDLDISNQPQHF.